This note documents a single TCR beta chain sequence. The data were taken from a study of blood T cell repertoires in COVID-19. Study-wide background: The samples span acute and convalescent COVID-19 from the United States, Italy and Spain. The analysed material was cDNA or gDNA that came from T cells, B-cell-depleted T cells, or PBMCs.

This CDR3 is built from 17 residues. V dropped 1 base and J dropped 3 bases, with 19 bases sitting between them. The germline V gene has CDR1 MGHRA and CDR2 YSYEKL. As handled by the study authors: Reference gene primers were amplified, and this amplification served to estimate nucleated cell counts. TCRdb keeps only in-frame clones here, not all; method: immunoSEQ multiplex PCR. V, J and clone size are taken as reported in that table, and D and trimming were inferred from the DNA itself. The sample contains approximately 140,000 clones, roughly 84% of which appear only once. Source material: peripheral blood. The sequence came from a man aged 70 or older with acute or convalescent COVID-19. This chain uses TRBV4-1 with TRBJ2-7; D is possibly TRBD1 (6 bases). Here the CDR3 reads CASSQVYRSPQGYEQYF. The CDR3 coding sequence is TGCGCCAGCAGCCAAGTTTATCGATCCCCACAGGGCTACGAGCAGTACTTC.